This T cell receptor (beta chain) was captured by sequencing in a study of T-cell memory formation after mild COVID-19. Study as a whole: There were largely donor-specific TCR clusters.

General study findings and limits: The second-wave clones peaking on day 37 were not confirmed as SARS-CoV-2-specific.

Constant-segment-primed 5'RACE gave TCR alpha and TCR beta cDNA libraries with sample barcodes and UMIs. MiXCR was run by TCRdb on the 5' RACE reads, yielding one entry per CDR3 protein. Counted here are some 300,000 distinct CDR3 sequences, under 25% occurring once; the ten biggest clones make up 21%. With regard to this clonotype: Its target is not known.

Germline V gene lookup returns CDR1 DFQATT and CDR2 SNEGSKA (reference sequence). Trimming at V came to 5 bases and at J to 0 bases, leaving 4 bases not matched to a gene. This CDR3 has 13 amino acids. Specimen: PBMCs or a T cell subset sorted from them (not recorded which). This sequence was found in a man aged 18 to 35 who had mild COVID-19 (a few samples of this study predate the infection). Cell type and time point are not known. V is TRBV20-1 and J is TRBJ2-7, with 7 bases that match TRBD1. CDR3 residues: CSAAGTASYEQYF. DNA for the CDR3: TGCAGTGCTGCCGGGACAGCCTCCTACGAGCAGTACTTC.